This T cell receptor (beta chain) derives from a study of blood T cell repertoires in COVID-19. Study-level background: PBMCs, B-cell-depleted T cells, or T cells provided the cDNA or gDNA that made up the material.

Data came from immunoSEQ multiplex PCR; TCRdb stores just in-frame clones and leaves some out. The table has roughly 250,000 clones, 65% to 90% seen once. Trimming removed 4 bases from V and 3 bases from J; junction bases left unmatched: 6. The CDR3 spans 17 residues. The germline V gene has CDR1 SGHNT and CDR2 YYREEE (reference sequence). Sample: peripheral blood. The clonotype originates from a woman aged 80 or over with active or convalescent COVID-19. V gene TRBV5-4 combines with J gene TRBJ2-1; 14 positions agree with TRBD2. CDR3 sequence: CASSAGTSGGRYNEQFF. The CDR3 DNA reads as TGTGCCAGCAGCGCAGGGACTAGCGGGGGTCGCTACAATGAGCAGTTCTTC.